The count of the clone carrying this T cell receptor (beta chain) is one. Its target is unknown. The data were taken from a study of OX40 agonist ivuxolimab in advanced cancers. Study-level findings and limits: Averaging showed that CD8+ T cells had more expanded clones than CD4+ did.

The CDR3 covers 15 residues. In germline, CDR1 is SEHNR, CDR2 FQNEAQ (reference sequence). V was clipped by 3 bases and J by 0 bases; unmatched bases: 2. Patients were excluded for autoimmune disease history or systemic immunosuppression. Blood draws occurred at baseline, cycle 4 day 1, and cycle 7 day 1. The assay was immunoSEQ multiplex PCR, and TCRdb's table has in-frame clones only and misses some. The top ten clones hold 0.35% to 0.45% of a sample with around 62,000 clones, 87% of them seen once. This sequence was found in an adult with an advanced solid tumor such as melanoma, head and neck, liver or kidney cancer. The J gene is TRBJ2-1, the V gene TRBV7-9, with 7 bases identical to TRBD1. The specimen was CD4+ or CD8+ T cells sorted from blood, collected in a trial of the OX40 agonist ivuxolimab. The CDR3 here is CASSLTGSSYNEQFF. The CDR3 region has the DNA TGTGCCAGCAGCTTGACAGGGTCCTCCTACAATGAGCAGTTCTTC. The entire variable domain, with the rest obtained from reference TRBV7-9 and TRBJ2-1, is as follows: DTGVSQNPRHKITKRGQNVTFRCDPISEHNRLYWYRQTLGQGPEFLTYFQNEAQLEKSRLLSDRFSAERPKGSFSTLEIQRTEQGDSAMYLCASSLTGSSYNEQFFGPGTRLTVL.